Detailed here is one TCR beta chain. Its matching antigen is unknown. The sample belongs to a study of Graves' ophthalmopathy and Graves' hyperthyroidism. The V gene lost 5 bases and the J gene lost 10 bases, with 12 bases spanning the gap. CDR3 length equals 13 residues. Disease in donors with ophthalmopathy had moderate-to-severe activity, CAS ≥3, NOSPECS ≥4 and under 3 months' duration. Serum thyroxine and TRAb, along with clinical symptoms, thyroid ultrasound and orbital computed tomography, were what diagnosis relied on. Study-level results: Ophthalmopathy was separated from stable hyperthyroidism by a 13-signature model with 87.88% sensitivity and 65% to 82% specificity.

From RNA, the CDR3 regions of TCR beta chains were amplified and sequenced. A first-round RT-PCR used HTBI primers, followed by a second-round multiplex PCR. From the multiplex PCR reads, TCRdb called clonotypes with MiXCR, one entry per CDR3 protein. Seen here are around 670,000 distinct CDR3 sequences, roughly 41% observed once, and the top ten hold approximately 43%. V gene TRBV12-3 or TRBV12-4 combines with J gene TRBJ1-6, with TRBD1 as a possible D gene (5 bases). Specimen: peripheral blood. This sequence was found in an adult man with Graves' ophthalmopathy. The CDR3 bases are TGTGCCAGCAGTGCGGCAGGGAAATCACCCCTCCACTTT. As protein: CASSAAGKSPLHF.